This T cell receptor (beta chain) was captured by sequencing in a study of CD8+CD57+ T cells in acquired aplastic anemia. The J segment lost 10 bases and the V segment lost 6 bases, leaving 13 bases of the junction unmatched. This CDR3 has 16 amino acids. Germline lookup yields CDR1 SGHTS and CDR2 YDEGEE. Genomic DNA templated the TCR beta VDJ and CDR3 profiling. TCRdb reprocessed the reads via MiXCR and lists one record per CDR3 protein. The data show 150,000 to 200,000 distinct CDR3 sequences, around 60% seen once. All sequencing subjects had displayed CD8+CD57+ cell expansion on flow cytometry. The source of this sequence is a human donor with aplastic anemia. Sequencing was performed on sorted CD4+, CD8+, or CD8+CD57+ T cells (not recorded which) from PBMCs. This chain links TRBV5-8 with TRBJ1-6; 10 bases are shared with TRBD1. The CDR3 DNA sequence: TGTGCCAGCATCCCTCTTTCCGGGACAGGGGCATCACCCCTCCACTTT. It encodes CASIPLSGTGASPLHF. Variable domain in full (rest from reference TRBV5-8 and TRBJ1-6): EAGVTQSPTHLIKTRGQQATLRCSPISGHTSVYWYQQALGLGLQFLLWYDEGEERNRGNFPPRFSGRQFPNYSSELNVNALELEDSALYLCASIPLSGTGASPLHFGNGTRLTVT.